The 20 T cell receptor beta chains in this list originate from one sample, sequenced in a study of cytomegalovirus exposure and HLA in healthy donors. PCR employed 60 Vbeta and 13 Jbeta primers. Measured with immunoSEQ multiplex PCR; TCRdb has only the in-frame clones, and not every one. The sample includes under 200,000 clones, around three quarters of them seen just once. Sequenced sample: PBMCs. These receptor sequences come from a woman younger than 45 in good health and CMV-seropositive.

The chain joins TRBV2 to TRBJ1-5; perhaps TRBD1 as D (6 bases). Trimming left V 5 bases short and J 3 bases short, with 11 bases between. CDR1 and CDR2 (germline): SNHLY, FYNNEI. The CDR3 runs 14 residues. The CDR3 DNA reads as TGTGCCAGCAGTAGACAGGACCCCAATCAGCCCCAGCATTTT. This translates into CASSRQDPNQPQHF.

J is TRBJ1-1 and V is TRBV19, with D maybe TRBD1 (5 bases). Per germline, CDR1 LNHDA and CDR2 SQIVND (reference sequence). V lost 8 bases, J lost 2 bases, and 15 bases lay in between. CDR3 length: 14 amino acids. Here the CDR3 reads CASARGQGNTEAFF. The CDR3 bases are TGTGCCAGTGCCCGTGGGCAGGGAAACACTGAAGCTTTCTTT.

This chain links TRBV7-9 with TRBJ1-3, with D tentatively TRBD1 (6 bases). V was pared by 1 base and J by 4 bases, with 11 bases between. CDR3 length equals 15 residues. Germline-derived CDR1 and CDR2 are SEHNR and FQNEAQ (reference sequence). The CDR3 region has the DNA TGTGCCAGCAGCTTAGAGGCAGGGGCAGGAAACACCATATATTTT. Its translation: CASSLEAGAGNTIYF.

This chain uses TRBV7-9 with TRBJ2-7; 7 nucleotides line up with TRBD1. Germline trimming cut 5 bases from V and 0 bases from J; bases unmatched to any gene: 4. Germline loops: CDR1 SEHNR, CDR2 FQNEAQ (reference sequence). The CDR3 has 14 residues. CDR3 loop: CASSLGQASYEQYF. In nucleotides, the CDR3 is TGTGCCAGCAGCCTTGGACAGGCCTCCTACGAGCAGTACTTC.

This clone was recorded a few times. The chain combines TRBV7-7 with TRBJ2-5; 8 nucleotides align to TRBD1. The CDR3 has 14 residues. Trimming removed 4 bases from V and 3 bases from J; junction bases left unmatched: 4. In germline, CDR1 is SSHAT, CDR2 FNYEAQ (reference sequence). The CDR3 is CASSSDRGEETQYF. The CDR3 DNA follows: TGTGCCAGCAGCTCCGACAGGGGCGAAGAGACCCAGTACTTC.

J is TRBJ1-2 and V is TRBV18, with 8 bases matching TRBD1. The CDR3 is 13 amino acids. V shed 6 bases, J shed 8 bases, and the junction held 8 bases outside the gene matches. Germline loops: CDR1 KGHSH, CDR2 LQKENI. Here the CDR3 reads CASSPGQAGGYTF. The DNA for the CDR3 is TGTGCCAGCTCCCCGGGACAGGCGGGGGGCTACACCTTC.

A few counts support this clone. CDR3 amino acids: CAWSKGAIYEQYF. CDR3 DNA sequence: TGTGCCTGGAGTAAAGGGGCTATCTACGAGCAGTACTTC. The chain couples TRBV30 to TRBJ2-7, with D possibly TRBD1 on 5 matching bases. The germline gives CDR1 GTSNPN, CDR2 SVGIG (reference sequence). The CDR3 has 13 amino acids. Trimming pared 2 bases from V and 3 bases from J, leaving 11 bases between.

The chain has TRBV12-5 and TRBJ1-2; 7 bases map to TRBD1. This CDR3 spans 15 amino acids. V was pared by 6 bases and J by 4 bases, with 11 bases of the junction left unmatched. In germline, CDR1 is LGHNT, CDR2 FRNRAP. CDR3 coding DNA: TGTGCTAGTGGCACCTGGACAGGTGGAGGCTATGGCTACACCTTC. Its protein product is CASGTWTGGGYGYTF.

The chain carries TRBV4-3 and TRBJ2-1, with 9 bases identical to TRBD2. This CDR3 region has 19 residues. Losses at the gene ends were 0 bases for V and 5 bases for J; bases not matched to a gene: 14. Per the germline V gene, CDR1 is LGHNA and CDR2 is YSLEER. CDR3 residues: CASSQEFLRGAGGHNEQFF. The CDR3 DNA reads TGCGCCAGCAGCCAAGAGTTCTTGCGGGGGGCGGGGGGGCACAATGAGCAGTTCTTC.

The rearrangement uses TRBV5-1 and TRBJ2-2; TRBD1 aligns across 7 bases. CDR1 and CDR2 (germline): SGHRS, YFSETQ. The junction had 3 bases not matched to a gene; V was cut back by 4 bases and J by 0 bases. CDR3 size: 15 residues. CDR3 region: CASSPGQTNTGELFF. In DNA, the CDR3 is TGCGCCAGCAGCCCGGGACAGACGAACACCGGGGAGCTGTTTTTT.

The chain's CDR3 is CASSQDYEQYF. For the CDR3, the DNA is TGTGCCAGCAGTCAGGACTACGAGCAGTACTTC. The rearrangement links TRBV2 to TRBJ2-7, with D unresolved. This CDR3 contains 11 residues. Trimming removed 5 bases at V and 3 bases at J, with 5 bases between. Germline loops: CDR1 SNHLY, CDR2 FYNNEI.

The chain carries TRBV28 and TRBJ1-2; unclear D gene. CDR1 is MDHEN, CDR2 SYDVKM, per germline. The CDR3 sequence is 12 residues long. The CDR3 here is CGHNTANYGYTF. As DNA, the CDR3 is TGTGGTCACAACACAGCTAACTATGGCTACACCTTC.

This CDR3 reads CAISSVTSGNTIYF. The CDR3 coding sequence is TGTGCCATCAGTTCGGTCACCTCTGGAAACACCATATATTTT. V usage is TRBV10-3 and J usage is TRBJ1-3; D ambiguous. The CDR3 length is 14 residues. Germline CDR1 ENHRY, CDR2 SYGVKD. The V and J ends lost 5 bases and 0 bases respectively, with 8 bases between them.

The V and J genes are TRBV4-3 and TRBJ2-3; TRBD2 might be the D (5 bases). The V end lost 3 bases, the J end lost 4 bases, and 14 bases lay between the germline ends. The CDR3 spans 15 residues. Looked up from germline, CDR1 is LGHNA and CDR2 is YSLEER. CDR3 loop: CASSQSGPGADTQYF. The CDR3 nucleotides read TGCGCCAGCAGCCAGAGCGGACCAGGCGCAGATACGCAGTATTTT.

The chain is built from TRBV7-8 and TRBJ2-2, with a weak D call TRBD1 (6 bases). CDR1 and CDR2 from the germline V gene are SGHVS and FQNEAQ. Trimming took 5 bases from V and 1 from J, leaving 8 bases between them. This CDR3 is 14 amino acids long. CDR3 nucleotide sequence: TGTGCCAGCAGCCGGACAGAGAACACCGGGGAGCTGTTTTTT. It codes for CASSRTENTGELFF.

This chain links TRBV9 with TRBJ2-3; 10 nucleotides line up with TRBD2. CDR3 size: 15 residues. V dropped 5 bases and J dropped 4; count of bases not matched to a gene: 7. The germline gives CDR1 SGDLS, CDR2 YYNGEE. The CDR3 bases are TGTGCCAGCAGAAGGAGCGGGGGGGCATCAGATACGCAGTATTTT. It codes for CASRRSGGASDTQYF.

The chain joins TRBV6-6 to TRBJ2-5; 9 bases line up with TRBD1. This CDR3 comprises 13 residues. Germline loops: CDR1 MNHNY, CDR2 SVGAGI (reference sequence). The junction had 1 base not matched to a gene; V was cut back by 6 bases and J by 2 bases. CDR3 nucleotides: TGTGCCAGCAGCGGACAGGGGCAAGAGACCCAGTACTTC. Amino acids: CASSGQGQETQYF.

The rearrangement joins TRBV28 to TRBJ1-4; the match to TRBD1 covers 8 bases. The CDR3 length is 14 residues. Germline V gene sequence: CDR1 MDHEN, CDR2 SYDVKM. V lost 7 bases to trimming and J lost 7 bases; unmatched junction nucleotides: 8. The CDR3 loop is CASTTRGLSEKLFF. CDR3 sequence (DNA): TGTGCCAGCACCACCAGGGGGCTGAGTGAAAAACTGTTTTTT.

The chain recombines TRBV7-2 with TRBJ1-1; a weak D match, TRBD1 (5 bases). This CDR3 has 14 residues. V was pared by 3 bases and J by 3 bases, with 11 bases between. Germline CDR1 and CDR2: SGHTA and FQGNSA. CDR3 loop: CASSFQGDYTEAFF. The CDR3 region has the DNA TGTGCCAGCAGCTTCCAAGGGGACTACACTGAAGCTTTCTTT.

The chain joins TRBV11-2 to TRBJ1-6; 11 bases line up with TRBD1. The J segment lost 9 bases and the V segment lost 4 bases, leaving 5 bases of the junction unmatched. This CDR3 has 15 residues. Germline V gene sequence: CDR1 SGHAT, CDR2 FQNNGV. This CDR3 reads CASSYGTGGGSPLHF. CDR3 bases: TGTGCCAGCAGCTACGGGACAGGGGGAGGTTCACCCCTCCACTTT. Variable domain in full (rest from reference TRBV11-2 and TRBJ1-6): EAGVAQSPRYKIIEKRQSVAFWCNPISGHATLYWYQQILGQGPKLLIQFQNNGVVDDSQLPKDRFSAERLKGVDSTLKIQPAKLEDSAVYLCASSYGTGGGSPLHFGNGTRLTVT.